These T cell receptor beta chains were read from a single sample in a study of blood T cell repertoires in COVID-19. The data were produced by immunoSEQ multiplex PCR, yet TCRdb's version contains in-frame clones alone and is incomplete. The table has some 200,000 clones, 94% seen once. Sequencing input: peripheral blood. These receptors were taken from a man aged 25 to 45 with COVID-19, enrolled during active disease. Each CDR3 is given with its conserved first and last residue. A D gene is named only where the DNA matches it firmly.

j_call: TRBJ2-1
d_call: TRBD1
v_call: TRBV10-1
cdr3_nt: TGCGCCAGCAGTGAGTCGGCAGGACAGGTCGTCGATGAGCAGTTCTTC
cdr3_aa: CASSESAGQVVDEQFF

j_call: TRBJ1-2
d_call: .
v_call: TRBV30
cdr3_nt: TGTGCCGCAAAAGCGGGGACGGACCATGGCTACACCTTC
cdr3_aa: CAAKAGTDHGYTF

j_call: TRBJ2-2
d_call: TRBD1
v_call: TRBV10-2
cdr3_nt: TGCGCCAGCAAGGATACAGGGGAAGGCACCGGGGAGCTGTTTTTT
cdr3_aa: CASKDTGEGTGELFF

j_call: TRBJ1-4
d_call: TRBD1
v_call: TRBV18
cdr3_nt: TGTGCCAGCTCACGGGACAGTGAAGAAAAACTGTTTTTT
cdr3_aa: CASSRDSEEKLFF

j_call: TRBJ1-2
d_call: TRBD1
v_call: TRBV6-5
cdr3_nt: TGTGCCAGCAGTTTACCAGGGGGAGGCTACACCTTC
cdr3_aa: CASSLPGGGYTF

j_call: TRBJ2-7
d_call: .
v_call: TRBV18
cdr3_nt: TGTGCCAGCTCACCTACGGCAGGGGTTTCCTACGAGCAGTACTTC
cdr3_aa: CASSPTAGVSYEQYF

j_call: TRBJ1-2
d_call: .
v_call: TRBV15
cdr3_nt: TGTGCCACCAGCAGTTCCCGCGGGTCCCCCCATGGCTACACCTTC
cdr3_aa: CATSSSRGSPHGYTF

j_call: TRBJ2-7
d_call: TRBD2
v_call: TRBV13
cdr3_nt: TGTGCCAGCAGCTCGTTAGCGGGGGCCACCTACGAGCAGTACTTC
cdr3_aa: CASSSLAGATYEQYF

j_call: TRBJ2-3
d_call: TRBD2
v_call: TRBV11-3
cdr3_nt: TGTGCCAGCAGCTCCCCTGGGGGGGGGAGCACAGATACGCAGTATTTT
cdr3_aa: CASSSPGGGSTDTQYF

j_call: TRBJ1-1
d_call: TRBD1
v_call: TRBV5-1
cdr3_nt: TGCGCCAGCAGCTTACAGGCCACCGGGACAGGCGAAGCTTTCTTT
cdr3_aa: CASSLQATGTGEAFF

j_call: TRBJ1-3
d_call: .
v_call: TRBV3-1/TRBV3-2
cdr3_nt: TGTGCCAGCAGCCAAGAGGGGCAGAACTCTGGAAACACCATATATTTT
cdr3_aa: CASSQEGQNSGNTIYF

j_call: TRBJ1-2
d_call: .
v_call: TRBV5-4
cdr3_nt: TGTGCCAGCAGGATACAGGGCCTTAACTATGGCTACACCTTC
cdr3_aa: CASRIQGLNYGYTF

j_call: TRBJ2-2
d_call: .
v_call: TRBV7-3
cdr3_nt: TGTGCCAGCAGCTCAGGGGCGAACACCGGGGAGCTGTTTTTT
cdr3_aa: CASSSGANTGELFF

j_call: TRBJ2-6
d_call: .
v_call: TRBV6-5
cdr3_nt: TGTGCCAGCTGGTCCCCTCAGGCAGCCAACGTCCTGACTTTC
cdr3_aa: CASWSPQAANVLTF

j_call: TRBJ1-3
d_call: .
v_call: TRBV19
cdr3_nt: TGTGCCAGTAGTACCGTATCTAGCTCTGGAAACACCATATATTTT
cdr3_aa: CASSTVSSSGNTIYF

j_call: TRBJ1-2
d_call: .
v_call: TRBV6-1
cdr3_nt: TGTGCCAGCAGTGAAGCCAGGGGCGGCTACACCTTC
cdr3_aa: CASSEARGGYTF

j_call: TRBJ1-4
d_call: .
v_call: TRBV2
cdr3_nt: TGTGCCAGCAGGCAGGGCATAAATGAAAAACTGTTTTTT
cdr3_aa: CASRQGINEKLFF

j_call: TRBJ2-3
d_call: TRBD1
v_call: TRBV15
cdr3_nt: TGTGCCACCAGCAGAGGACAGGGGACAGATACGCAGTATTTT
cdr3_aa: CATSRGQGTDTQYF

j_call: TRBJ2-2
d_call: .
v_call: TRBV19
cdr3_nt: TGTGCCAGTAGTATCCTCGACAGCATTAACACCGGGGAGCTGTTTTTT
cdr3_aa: CASSILDSINTGELFF

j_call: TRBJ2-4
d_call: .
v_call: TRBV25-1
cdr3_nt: TGTGCCAGCAGTGTAGACACCTTATTAGCCAAAAACATTCAGTACTTC
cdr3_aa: CASSVDTLLAKNIQYF

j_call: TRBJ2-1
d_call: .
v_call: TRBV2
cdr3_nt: TGTGCCTCCCATAGGGGGGGGGCCTACAATGAGCAGTTCTTC
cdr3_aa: CASHRGGAYNEQFF

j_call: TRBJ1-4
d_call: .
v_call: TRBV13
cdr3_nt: TGTGCCAGCAGCTTCCGTAATGAAAAACTGTTTTTT
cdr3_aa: CASSFRNEKLFF

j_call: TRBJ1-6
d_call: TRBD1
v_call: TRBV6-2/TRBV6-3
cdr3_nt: TGTGCCAGCAGTTACGTGGACAGGGGCAATTCACCCCTCCACTTT
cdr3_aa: CASSYVDRGNSPLHF

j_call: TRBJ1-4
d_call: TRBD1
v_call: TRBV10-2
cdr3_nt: TGCGCCAGCAGGGGGACAGGGGGCGGAAAACTGTTTTTT
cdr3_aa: CASRGTGGGKLFF